This T cell receptor (beta chain) was recovered during a study of PD-1 blockade in classical Hodgkin lymphoma. Study-wide findings and caveats: Relapsed/refractory patients reportedly had lower baseline diversity than newly diagnosed patients. When nivolumab was started under 1 year after ASCT, patients were excluded. Newly diagnosed and completely responding patients shared comparable baseline diversity.

This CDR3 comprises 14 residues. CDR1 and CDR2 (germline): SGDLS, YYNGEE. V was shortened by 4 bases and J by 8 bases, with 15 bases between the two germline ends. A remark on this clone: Its matching antigen is unknown.

Every one of the patients relapsed after autologous stem cell transplantation (brentuximab vedotin exposure was variable). The repertoire was sequenced with immunoSEQ multiplex PCR; TCRdb's copy has only in-frame clones and lacks some. The repertoire consists of approximately 21,000 clones, with roughly two thirds occurring once and the leading ten covering nearly 6%. The sample in question was peripheral blood mononuclear cells (PBMCs), obtained at baseline. This clonotype was sampled from a human donor with classical Hodgkin lymphoma. The chain employs TRBV9 and TRBJ1-4, with D unresolved. The CDR3 region is CASSRRGNGEKLFF. In DNA, the CDR3 is TGTGCCAGCAGCCGACGAGGTAACGGGGAAAAACTGTTTTTT.